This paragraph reports one TCR beta chain. The sample is drawn from a study of blood T cell repertoires in COVID-19. Study-wide background: Specimens from acute and convalescent COVID-19 originated in the United States, Italy and Spain. T cells, B-cell-depleted T cells, or PBMCs provided the cDNA or gDNA that served as material.

In the original processing: Amplification of reference gene primers provided the estimated nucleated cell counts. Data came from immunoSEQ multiplex PCR; TCRdb stores just in-frame clones and leaves some out. D and trimming were read from the DNA, whereas the V and J calls and clone size are those reported in that table. Among approximately 130,000 clones listed, 88% were seen once. The sample comprised peripheral blood. The receptor's source is a human donor in a cohort sampled during active COVID-19.

The CDR3 region is CATSGRRDRVDEKLFF. Written as DNA, the CDR3 is TGTGCCACCAGCGGACGTAGGGACAGGGTAGATGAAAAACTGTTTTTT. The chain employs TRBV15 and TRBJ1-4, with TRBD1 matching over 9 bases. CDR3 length: 16 residues. Germline CDR1 LNHNV, CDR2 YYDKDF (reference sequence). V shed 5 bases, J shed 6 bases, and the junction held 10 bases outside the gene matches. Based on the CDR3 plus reference TRBV15 and TRBJ1-4, the full variable domain is DAMVIQNPRYQVTQFGKPVTLSCSQTLNHNVMYWYQQKSSQAPKLLFHYYDKDFNNEADTPDNFQSRRPNTSFCFLDIRSPGLGDTAMYLCATSGRRDRVDEKLFFGSGTQLSVL.